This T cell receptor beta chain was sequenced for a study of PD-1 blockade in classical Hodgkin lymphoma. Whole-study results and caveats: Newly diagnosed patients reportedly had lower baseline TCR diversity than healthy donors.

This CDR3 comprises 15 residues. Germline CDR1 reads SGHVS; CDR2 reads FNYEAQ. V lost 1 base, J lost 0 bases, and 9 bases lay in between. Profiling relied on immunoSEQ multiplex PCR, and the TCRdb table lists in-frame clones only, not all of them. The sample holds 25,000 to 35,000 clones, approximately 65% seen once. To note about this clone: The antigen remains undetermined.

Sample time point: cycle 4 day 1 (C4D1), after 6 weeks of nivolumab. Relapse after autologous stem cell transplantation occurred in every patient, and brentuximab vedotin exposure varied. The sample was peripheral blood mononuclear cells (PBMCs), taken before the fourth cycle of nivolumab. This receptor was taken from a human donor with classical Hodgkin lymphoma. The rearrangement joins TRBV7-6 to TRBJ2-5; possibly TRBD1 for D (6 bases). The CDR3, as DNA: TGTGCCAGCAGCTTAGTATGGGGGCACCAAGAGACCCAGTACTTC. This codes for CASSLVWGHQETQYF.